The 6 T cell receptor beta chains given below trace back to one sample, sequenced in a study of cytomegalovirus exposure and HLA in healthy donors. Libraries were prepared by immunoSEQ multiplex PCR; TCRdb keeps only in-frame clonotypes and omits some of them. The data contain fewer than 200,000 clones, over 85% of them singletons. The specimen sequenced was PBMCs. The receptors originated from a man between 18 and 29 years old in good health and CMV-seropositive.

The chain recombines TRBV7-3 with TRBJ2-2; a weak D match, TRBD2 (5 bases). The ends were cut back, 8 bases at V and 1 base at J, with 8 bases in the middle. This CDR3 is built from 13 residues. Per germline, CDR1 SGHTA and CDR2 FQGTGA. The CDR3, as DNA: TGTGCCAGCGCGGCGGGGAACACCGGGGAGCTGTTTTTT. This codes for CASAAGNTGELFF.

In this sample, this clone turned up once. The CDR3 DNA reads as TGTGCCAGCAGCTTAACAGGGAGGAACACTGAAGCTTTCTTT. It translates to CASSLTGRNTEAFF. The chain combines TRBV7-3 with TRBJ1-1, with D uncertain. Germline CDR1 reads SGHTA; CDR2 reads FQGTGA. V lost 0 bases and J lost 1, with 6 bases in between. There are 14 residues in the CDR3.

This clone was detected only once. The CDR3 DNA reads TGTGCCAGCAGCCACTCGAGTCGGCTAGCGGACTCCTACGAGCAGTACTTC. It is translated as CASSHSSRLADSYEQYF. The chain recombines TRBV7-6 with TRBJ2-7, with 7 bases lining up with TRBD2. With V trimmed by 5 bases and J by 0 bases, 13 bases remained unmatched. Germline lookup yields CDR1 SGHVS and CDR2 FNYEAQ. This CDR3 spans 17 amino acids.

J is TRBJ2-1 and V is TRBV11-3; the match to TRBD2 covers 12 bases. V gave up 5 bases and J gave up 12 bases; unmatched junction bases: 11. CDR1 and CDR2 (germline): SGHNT, YENEEA. The CDR3 extends over 15 amino acids. The CDR3 DNA sequence: TGTGCCAGCAGCCCTAGCGGGAGGGGCCGGGTTGGGCAGTTCTTC. This gives the protein CASSPSGRGRVGQFF. Supplemented by reference TRBV11-3 and TRBJ2-1, the full variable domain reads EAGVVQSPRYKIIEKKQPVAFWCNPISGHNTLYWYLQNLGQGPELLIRYENEEAVDDSQLPKDRFSAERLKGVDSTLKIQPAELGDSAVYLCASSPSGRGRVGQFFGPGTRLTVL.

The chain recombines TRBV11-2 with TRBJ1-2; TRBD1 agrees at 8 bases. The CDR3 is 16 residues long. Trimming cost V 2 bases and J 3 bases; bases outside gene matches: 8. Per germline, CDR1 SGHAT and CDR2 FQNNGV. CDR3 in amino acids: CASSLSGGQGHYGYTF. CDR3 nucleotides: TGTGCCAGCAGCTTAAGTGGCGGACAGGGCCACTATGGCTACACCTTC.

The genes are TRBV11-2 and TRBJ1-2, with a possible D match to TRBD1 (6 bases). V lost 1 base and J 8 bases, leaving 14 bases between the germline ends. In germline, CDR1 is SGHAT, CDR2 FQNNGV. This CDR3 is 14 amino acids long. The chain's CDR3 is CASSLGPGARGYTF. The CDR3 coding sequence is TGTGCCAGCAGCTTAGGTCCAGGGGCGCGGGGCTACACCTTC.